The T cell receptor (beta chain) under discussion was sequenced for a study of T cells after yellow fever vaccination (dated by TCRdb to the late 2010s). Turning to the overall study: The SMART-Seq v4 Ultra Low Input RNA kit was used to prepare libraries from fractions with low cell numbers. To track T-cell clones before and after primary and booster YFV17D yellow fever vaccination, bulk TCR alpha and beta repertoires were sequenced longitudinally. Two healthy male donors, one aged 18 to 30 and one aged 30 to 39 years, were included in the cohort. Bulk PBMC replicates and cell subsets were isolated from blood drawn at multiple timepoints before and after both primary and secondary immunization. The paper's findings and limits, for the study overall: The secondary T-cell response was weaker than the primary response but faster, peaking on day 5 instead of day 15. A small fraction of clonotypes appeared in both the CD4 and CD8 compartments, likely as a result of convergent recombination. Computational filtering was required because FACS-sorted repertoires could contain abundant contaminating clonotypes from the bulk population. After the booster, most of the clones that had expanded following primary vaccination were detected again (just under 97% of CD4 and 80% to 90% of CD8), which suggests that memory was broadly maintained. Only a couple of donors were included in the study, so the extent to which the findings can be generalized is limited.

The reads were generated on an Illumina NovaSeq 6000. TCR cDNA was made using 5'RACE template switching, a step that added a universal primer site and unique molecular identifiers. cDNA synthesis was primed from both the TCR alpha and TCR beta constant segments. Library amplification used two PCR steps, and the second PCR step added sample barcodes and sequencing adapters. Sequencing of libraries was performed on Illumina HiSeq 2500 (2x100 bp) or NovaSeq (2x150 bp). Per the original workflow: Reads were demultiplexed and collapsed into UMI consensus sequences with MIGEC, and V(D)J alignment was performed with MiXCR. Clonotypes responding to the vaccine were identified with edgeR on replicate PBMC samples, with the criteria of FDR below 0.01 and a log2 fold change above 5 up to day 15. Bulk clonotypes were assigned CD4 or CD8 identity according to which sequenced CD4 or CD8 repertoire held them at higher abundance. Through fastp at Q25 and MiXCR, TCRdb rebuilt clones from the public reads, retaining in-frame beta chains. One record per CDR3 amino acid sequence lists the most common genes and DNA. The V and J calls were not made by the authors but by TCRdb's processing. The sample table holds about 300,000 distinct CDR3 sequences, of which approximately 10% were seen once. About 3.5% of the sample is taken by the ten largest.

In the paper's terms, the treatment or condition label means: live attenuated yellow fever vaccine strain. A standard Ficoll-Paque protocol was used to isolate PBMCs from peripheral blood. Dynabeads CD4 and CD8 positive selection kits were used to isolate CD4 and CD8 T-cell fractions. TriZol was used to extract RNA from bulk PBMCs, CD4 and CD8 fractions, and dextramer-positive and dextramer-negative fractions. A word on this clonotype: What antigen it recognizes has not been identified. No much larger clonotype is one base removed from it; base qualities were not supplied.

The cysteine opens and the phenylalanine closes a CDR3 of 13 amino acids. The read is trimmed to its CDR3 DNA, 39 bases read in frame from base 1. The germline ends are 10 bases apart after V is trimmed by 1 base and J by 7 bases. Reading the germline V gene (reference sequence) gives CDR1 LNHDA and CDR2 SQIVND. The source of this sequence is a man between 18 and 35 years old who received the YFV17D yellow fever vaccine. The receptor chain draws on TRBV19 and TRBJ1-2, with no reliable assignment of the D segment. Sample: CD4+ T cells sorted from PBMCs, taken 5 days after the yellow fever booster vaccination. The CDR3 region: CASSIGYPRGYTF. The DNA reads TGTGCCAGTAGTATAGGCTACCCTCGTGGCTACACCTTC.